This T cell receptor beta chain was obtained from a study of cytomegalovirus exposure and HLA in healthy donors. Study results and caveats: TRBV6-2, TRBV6-3 and some other V segments were excluded as indistinguishable.

As regards this clone: Its antigen is as yet unknown.

The CDR3 spans 12 residues. Per the germline V gene, CDR1 is PRHDT and CDR2 is FYEKMQ (reference sequence). The V end lost 5 bases, the J end lost 4 bases, and 8 bases lay between the germline ends. Researchers ran the PCR with 60 Vbeta and 13 Jbeta primers. Assay used: immunoSEQ multiplex PCR; TCRdb lists only in-frame clones, some missing. The repertoire holds over 200,000 clones, about 84% seen once, with around 1.4% in the top ten. The sample was PBMCs. The chain has TRBV13 and TRBJ1-1; no definite D call. The TCR originated in a human donor in good health. As DNA, the CDR3 is TGTGCCAGCAGCGGAGAGGTCACTGAAGCTTTCTTT. Protein: CASSGEVTEAFF.